The clone carrying this T cell receptor (beta chain) was detected only a few times. This record belongs to a study of cytotoxic CD8 clonotypes in ibrutinib-treated CLL. Some clones are missing from TCRdb's copy, which holds only in-frame ones; the method was immunoSEQ multiplex PCR. The sample contains 270,000 or so clones, approximately 76% of which appear only once. This CDR3 has 13 amino acids. The V and J ends lost 1 base and 3 bases respectively, with 6 bases between them. Germline V gene sequence: CDR1 PRHDT, CDR2 FYEKMQ (reference sequence). The origin of this receptor is a human donor with chronic lymphocytic leukemia. The chain recombines TRBV13 with TRBJ1-1; D remains unclear. The material was PBMCs, obtained at disease progression, from a patient treated with ibrutinib. The CDR3 loop reads CASSLAWDTEAFF. CDR3 in DNA: TGTGCCAGCAGCTTAGCTTGGGACACTGAAGCTTTCTTT.